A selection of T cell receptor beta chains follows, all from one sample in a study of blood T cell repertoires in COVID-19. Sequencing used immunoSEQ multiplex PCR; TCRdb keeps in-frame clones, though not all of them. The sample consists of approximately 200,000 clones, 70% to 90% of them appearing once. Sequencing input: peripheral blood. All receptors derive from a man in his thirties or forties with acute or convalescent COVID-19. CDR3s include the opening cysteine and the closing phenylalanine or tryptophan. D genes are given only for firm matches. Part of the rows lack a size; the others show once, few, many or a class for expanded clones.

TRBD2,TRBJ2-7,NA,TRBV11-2,CASSRGGREQYF,TGTGCCAGCAGTCGCGGGGGACGCGAGCAGTACTTC
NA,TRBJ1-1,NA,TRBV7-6,CASSPGLNTEAFF,TGTGCCAGCAGCCCCGGTTTGAACACTGAAGCTTTCTTT
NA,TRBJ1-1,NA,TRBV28,CASASREAFF,TGTGCCAGCGCGAGCAGGGAAGCTTTCTTT
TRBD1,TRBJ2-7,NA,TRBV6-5,CASSPFGDRAYEQYF,TGTGCCAGCAGCCCCTTTGGGGACAGGGCCTACGAGCAGTACTTC
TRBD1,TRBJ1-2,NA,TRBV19,CASSKRQGDYGYTF,TGTGCCAGTAGTAAGAGACAGGGGGACTATGGCTACACCTTC
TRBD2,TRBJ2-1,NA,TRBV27,CASSHRTSGSSYNEQFF,TGTGCCAGCAGTCATCGGACTAGCGGGAGCTCCTACAATGAGCAGTTCTTC
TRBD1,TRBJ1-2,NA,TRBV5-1,CASSLRGTGDYGYTF,TGCGCCAGCAGCCTCAGGGGGACTGGTGACTATGGCTACACCTTC
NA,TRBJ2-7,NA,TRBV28,CASSLKPYEQYF,TGTGCCAGCAGTTTGAAGCCTTACGAGCAGTACTTC
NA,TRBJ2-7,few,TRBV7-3,CASSPGTNGYEQYF,TGTGCCAGCAGCCCAGGGACAAATGGCTACGAGCAGTACTTC
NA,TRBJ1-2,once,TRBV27,CASGRGQGKLYGYTF,TGTGCCAGCGGAAGGGGACAAGGTAAACTCTATGGCTACACCTTC
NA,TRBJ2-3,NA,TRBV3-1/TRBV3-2,CASSGPGEGVSTDTQYF,TGTGCCAGCAGCGGACCAGGAGAGGGGGTAAGCACAGATACGCAGTATTTT
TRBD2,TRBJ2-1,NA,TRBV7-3,CASSPQRGLDNEQFF,TGTGCCAGCAGCCCCCAGCGGGGGTTGGACAATGAGCAGTTCTTC
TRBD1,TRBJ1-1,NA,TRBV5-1,CASSPLGTGNTEAFF,TGCGCCAGCAGCCCGTTAGGGACAGGGAACACTGAAGCTTTCTTT